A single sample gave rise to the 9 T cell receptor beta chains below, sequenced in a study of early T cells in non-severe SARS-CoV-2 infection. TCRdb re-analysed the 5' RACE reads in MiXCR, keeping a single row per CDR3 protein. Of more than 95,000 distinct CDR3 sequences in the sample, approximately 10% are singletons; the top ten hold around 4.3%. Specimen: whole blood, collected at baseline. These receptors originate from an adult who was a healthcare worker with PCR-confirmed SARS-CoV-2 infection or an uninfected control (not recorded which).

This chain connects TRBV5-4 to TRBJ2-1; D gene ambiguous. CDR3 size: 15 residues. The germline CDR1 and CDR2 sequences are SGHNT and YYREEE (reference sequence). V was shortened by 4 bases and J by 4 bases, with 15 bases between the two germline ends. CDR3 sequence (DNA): TGTGCCAGCAGCCCCTCGGCTCACGGTTACAATGAGCAGTTCTTC. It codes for CASSPSAHGYNEQFF.

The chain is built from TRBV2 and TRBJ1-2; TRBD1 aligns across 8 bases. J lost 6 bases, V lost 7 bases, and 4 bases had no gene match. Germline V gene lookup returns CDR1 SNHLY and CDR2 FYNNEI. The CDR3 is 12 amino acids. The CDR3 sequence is CASKTTGDGYTF. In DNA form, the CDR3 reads TGTGCCAGCAAGACGACAGGGGATGGCTACACCTTC. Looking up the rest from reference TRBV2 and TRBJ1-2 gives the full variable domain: EPEVTQTPSHQVTQMGQEVILRCVPISNHLYFYWYRQILGQKVEFLVSFYNNEISEKSEIFDDQFSVERPDGSNFTLKIRSTKLEDSAMYFCASKTTGDGYTFGSGTRLTVV.

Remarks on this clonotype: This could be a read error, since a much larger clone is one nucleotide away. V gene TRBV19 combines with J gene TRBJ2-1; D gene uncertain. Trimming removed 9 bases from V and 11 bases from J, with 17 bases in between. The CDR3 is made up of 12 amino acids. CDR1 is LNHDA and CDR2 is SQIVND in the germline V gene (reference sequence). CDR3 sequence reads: CASSLETGKQFF. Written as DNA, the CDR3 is TGTGCCAGCAGTTTGGAGACTGGAAAGCAGTTCTTC.

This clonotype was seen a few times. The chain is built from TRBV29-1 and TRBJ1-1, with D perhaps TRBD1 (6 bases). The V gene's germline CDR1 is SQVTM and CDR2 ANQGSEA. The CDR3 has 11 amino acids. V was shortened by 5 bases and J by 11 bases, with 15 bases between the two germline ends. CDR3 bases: TGCAGCGTTCACCAACAGGGAAGGGCTTTCTTT. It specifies CSVHQQGRAFF.

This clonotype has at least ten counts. CDR3 amino acids: CASSFVDLGGNTIYF. The CDR3 region has the DNA TGTGCCAGCAGCTTCGTCGATTTGGGTGGAAACACCATATATTTT. The V gene is TRBV7-2, the J gene TRBJ1-3; D call uncertain. This CDR3 comprises 15 residues. V lost 3 bases and J lost 3, with 12 bases in between. Germline-derived CDR1 and CDR2 are SGHTA and FQGNSA.

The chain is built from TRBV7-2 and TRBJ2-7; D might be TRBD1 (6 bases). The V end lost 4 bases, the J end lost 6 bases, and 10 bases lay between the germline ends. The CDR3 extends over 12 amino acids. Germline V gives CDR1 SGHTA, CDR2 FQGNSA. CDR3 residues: CASSSQGGEQYF. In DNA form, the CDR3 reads TGTGCCAGCAGCTCACAGGGTGGCGAGCAGTACTTC.

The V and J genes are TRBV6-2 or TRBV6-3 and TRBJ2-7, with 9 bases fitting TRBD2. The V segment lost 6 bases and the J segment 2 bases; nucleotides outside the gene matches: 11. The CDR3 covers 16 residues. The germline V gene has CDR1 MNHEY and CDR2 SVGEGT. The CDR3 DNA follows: TGTGCCAGCAGATCGATGACTAGCGGTTTTCCCTACGAGCAGTACTTC. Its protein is CASRSMTSGFPYEQYF.

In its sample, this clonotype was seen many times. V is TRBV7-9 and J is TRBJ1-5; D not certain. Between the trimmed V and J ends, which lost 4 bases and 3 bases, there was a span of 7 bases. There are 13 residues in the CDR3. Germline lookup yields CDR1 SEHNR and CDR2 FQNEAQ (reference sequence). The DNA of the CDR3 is TGTGCCAGCAGCTCCCAGCCCAATCAGCCCCAGCATTTT. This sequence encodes CASSSQPNQPQHF.

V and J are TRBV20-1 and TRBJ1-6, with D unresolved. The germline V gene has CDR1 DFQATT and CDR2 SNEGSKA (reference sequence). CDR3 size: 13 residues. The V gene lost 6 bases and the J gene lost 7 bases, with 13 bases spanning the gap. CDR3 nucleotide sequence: TGCAGTGCCCTCTCGAACGGGAATTCACCCCTCCACTTT. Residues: CSALSNGNSPLHF.